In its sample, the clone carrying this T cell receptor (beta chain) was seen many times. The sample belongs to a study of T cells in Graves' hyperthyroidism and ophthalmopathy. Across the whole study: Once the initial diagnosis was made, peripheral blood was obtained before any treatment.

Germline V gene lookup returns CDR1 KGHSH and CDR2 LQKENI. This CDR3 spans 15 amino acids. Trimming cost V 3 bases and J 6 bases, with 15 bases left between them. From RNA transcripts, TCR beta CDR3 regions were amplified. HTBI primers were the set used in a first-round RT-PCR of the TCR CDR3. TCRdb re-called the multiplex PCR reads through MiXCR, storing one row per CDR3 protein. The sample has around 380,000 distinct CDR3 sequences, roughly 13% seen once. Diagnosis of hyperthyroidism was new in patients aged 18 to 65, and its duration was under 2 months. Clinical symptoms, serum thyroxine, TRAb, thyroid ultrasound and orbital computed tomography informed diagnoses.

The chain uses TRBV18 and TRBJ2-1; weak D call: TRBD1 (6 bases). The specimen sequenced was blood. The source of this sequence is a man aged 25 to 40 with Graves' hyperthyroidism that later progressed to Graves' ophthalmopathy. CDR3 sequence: CASSPKQGTVNEQFF. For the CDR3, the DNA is TGTGCCAGCTCACCCAAACAGGGAACTGTCAATGAGCAGTTCTTC.